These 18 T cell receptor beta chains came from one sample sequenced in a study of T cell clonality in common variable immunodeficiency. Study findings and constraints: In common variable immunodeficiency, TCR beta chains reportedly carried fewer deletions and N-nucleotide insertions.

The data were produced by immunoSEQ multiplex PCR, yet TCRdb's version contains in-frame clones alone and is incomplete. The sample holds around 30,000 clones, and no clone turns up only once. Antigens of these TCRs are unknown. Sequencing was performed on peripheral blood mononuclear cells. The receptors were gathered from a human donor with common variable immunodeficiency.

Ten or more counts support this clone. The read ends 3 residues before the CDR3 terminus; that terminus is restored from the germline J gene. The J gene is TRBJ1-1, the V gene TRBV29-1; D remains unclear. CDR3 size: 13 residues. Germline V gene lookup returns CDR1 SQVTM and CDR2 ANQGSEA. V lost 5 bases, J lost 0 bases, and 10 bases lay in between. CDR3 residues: CSVPAVLNTEAFF. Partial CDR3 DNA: TGCAGCGTTCCGGCGGTTTTGAACACTGAA.

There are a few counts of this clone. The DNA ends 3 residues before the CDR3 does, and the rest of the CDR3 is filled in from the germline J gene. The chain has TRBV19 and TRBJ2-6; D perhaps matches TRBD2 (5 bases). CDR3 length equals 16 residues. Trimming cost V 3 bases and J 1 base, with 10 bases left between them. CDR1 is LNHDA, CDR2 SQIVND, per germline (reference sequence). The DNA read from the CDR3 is TGTGCCAGTAGTATTAAGAGGGTGTCTGGGGCCAACGTC. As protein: CASSIKRVSGANV. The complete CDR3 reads CASSIKRVSGANVLTF.

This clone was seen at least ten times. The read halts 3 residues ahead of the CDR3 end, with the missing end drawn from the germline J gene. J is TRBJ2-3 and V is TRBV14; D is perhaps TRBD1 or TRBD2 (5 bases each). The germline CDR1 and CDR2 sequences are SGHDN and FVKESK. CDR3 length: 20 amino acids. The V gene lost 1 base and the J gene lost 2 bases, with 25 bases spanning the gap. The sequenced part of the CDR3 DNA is TGTGCCAGCAGCCAAGGTCTCTTTGGGTTGAGGGGAAGCCTCACAGATACG. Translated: CASSQGLFGLRGSLTDT. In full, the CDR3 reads CASSQGLFGLRGSLTDTQYF. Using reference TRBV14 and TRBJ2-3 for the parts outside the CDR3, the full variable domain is EAGVTQFPSHSVIEKGQTVTLRCDPISGHDNLYWYRRVMGKEIKFLLHFVKESKQDESGMPNNRFLAERTGGTYSTLKVQPAELEDSGVYFCASSQGLFGLRGSLTDTQYFGPGTRLTVL.

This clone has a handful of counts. The CDR3 loop reads CASSLAGSGQETQYF. Partial CDR3 DNA: TGCGCCAGCAGCTTGGCGGGGTCGGGGCAAGAGACC. V and J are TRBV5-1 and TRBJ2-5, with D tentatively TRBD2 (5 bases). Read data end 3 residues before the CDR3 end; the end is taken from the germline J gene. Trimming cost V 0 bases and J 2 bases, with 11 bases left between them. Germline-derived CDR1 and CDR2 are SGHRS and YFSETQ. The CDR3 extends over 15 amino acids.

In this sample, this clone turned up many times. The part of the CDR3 DNA that was read is TGTGCCAGTAGTATGGACAGGGGCAATCAGCCC. Protein product: CASSMDRGNQP. The CDR3 reads in full as CASSMDRGNQPQHF. The chain combines TRBV19 with TRBJ1-5; TRBD1 agrees at 8 bases. The CDR3 end falls 3 residues outside the read, so it is completed with the germline J gene. V lost 3 bases and J lost 2; bases outside the gene matches: 0. The CDR3 runs to 14 residues. Germline loops: CDR1 LNHDA, CDR2 SQIVND (reference sequence).

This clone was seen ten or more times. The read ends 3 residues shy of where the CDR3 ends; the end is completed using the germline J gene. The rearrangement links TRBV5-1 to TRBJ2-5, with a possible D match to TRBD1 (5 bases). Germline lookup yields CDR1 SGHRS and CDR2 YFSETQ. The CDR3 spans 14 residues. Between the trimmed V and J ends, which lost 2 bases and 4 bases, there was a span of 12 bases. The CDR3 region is CASSLRTPGETQYF. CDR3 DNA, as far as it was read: TGCGCCAGCAGCTTACGGACACCTGGAGAGACC.

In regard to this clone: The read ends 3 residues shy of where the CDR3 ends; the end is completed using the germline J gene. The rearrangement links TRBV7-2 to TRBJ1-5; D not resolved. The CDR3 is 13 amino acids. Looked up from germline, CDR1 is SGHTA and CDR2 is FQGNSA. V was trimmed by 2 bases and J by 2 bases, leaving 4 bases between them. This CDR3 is CASSLQGNQPQHF. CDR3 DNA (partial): TGTGCCAGCAGCTTACAGGGCAATCAGCCC. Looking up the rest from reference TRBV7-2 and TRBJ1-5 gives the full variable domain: GAGVSQSPSNKVTEKGKDVELRCDPISGHTALYWYRQSLGQGLEFLIYFQGNSAPDKSGLPSDRFSAERTGGSVSTLTIQRTQQEDSAVYLCASSLQGNQPQHFGDGTRLSIL.

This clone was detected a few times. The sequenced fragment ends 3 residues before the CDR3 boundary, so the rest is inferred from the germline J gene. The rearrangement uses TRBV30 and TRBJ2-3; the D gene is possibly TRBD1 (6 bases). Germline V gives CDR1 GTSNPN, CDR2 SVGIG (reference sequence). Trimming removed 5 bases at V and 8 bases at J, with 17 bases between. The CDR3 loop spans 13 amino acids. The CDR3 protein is CAWDRTTAGTQYF. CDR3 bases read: TGTGCCTGGGACAGGACCACCGCGGGTACG.

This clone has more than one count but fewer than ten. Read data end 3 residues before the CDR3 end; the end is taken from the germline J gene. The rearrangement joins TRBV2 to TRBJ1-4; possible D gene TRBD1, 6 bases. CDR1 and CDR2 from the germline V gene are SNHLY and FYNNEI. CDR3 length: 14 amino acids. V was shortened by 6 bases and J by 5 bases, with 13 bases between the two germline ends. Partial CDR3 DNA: TGTGCCAGCAGAAACAGGGTGGGGAATGAAAAA. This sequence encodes CASRNRVGNEK. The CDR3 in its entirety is CASRNRVGNEKLFF.

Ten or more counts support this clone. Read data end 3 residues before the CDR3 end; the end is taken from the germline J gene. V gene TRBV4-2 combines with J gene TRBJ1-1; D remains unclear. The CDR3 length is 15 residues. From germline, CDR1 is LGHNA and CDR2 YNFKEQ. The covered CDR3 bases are TGTGCCAGCAGCCAAGAGCGGACTTCGAAGGCGAGT. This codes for CASSQERTSKAS. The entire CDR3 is CASSQERTSKASAFF.

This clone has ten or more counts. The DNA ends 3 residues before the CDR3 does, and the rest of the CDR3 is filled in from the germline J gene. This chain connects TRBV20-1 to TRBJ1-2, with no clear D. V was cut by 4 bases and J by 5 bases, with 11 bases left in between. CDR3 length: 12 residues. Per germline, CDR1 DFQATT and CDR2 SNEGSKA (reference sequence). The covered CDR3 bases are TGCAGTGCTACTCGTCCCGGGTATGGC. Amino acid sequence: CSATRPGYG. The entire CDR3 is CSATRPGYGYTF.

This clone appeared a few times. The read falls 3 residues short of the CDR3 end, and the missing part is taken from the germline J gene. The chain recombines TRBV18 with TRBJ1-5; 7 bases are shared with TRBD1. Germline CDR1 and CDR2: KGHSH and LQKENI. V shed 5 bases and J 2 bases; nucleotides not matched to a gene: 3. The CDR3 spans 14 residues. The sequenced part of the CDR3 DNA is TGTGCCAGCTCAGCCGACAGGGGCAATCAGCCC. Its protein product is CASSADRGNQP. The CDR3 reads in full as CASSADRGNQPQHF.

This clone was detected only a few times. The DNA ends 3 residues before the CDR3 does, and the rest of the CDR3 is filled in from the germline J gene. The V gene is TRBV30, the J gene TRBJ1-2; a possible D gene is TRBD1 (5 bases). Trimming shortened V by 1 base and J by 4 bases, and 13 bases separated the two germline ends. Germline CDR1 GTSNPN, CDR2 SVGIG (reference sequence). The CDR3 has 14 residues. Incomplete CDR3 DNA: TGTGCCTGGAGTGGTTGGGACGGGGGCTATGGC. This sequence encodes CAWSGWDGGYG. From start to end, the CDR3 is CAWSGWDGGYGYTF.

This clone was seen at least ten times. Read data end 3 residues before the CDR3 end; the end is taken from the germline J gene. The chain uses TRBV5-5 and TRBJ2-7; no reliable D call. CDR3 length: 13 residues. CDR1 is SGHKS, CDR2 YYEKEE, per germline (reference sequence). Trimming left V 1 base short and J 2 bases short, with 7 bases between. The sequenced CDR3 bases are TGTGCCAGCAGCTTGACTAATCCCTACGAG. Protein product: CASSLTNPYE. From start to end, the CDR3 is CASSLTNPYEQYF.

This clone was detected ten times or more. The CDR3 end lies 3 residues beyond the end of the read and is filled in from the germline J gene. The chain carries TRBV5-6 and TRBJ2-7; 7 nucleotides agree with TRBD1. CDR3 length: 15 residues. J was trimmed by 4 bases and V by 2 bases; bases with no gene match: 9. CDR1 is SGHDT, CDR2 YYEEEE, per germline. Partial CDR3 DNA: TGTGCCAGCAGCTTAGGGGGCAGGAATATGTACGAG. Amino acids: CASSLGGRNMYE. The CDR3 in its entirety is CASSLGGRNMYEQYF.

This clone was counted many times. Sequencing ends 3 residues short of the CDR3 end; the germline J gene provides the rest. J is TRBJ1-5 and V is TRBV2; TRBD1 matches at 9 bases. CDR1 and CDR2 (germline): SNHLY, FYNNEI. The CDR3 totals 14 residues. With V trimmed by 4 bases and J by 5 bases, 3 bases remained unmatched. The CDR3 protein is CASSGTGDDQPQHF. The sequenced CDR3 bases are TGTGCCAGCAGTGGGACAGGGGACGATCAGCCC.

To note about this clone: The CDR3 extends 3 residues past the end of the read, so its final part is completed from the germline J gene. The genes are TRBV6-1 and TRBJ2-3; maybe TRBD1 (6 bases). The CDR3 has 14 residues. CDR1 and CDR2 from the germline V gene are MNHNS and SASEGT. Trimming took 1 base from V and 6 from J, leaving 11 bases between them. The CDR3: CASSEENRADTQYF. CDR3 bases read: TGTGCCAGCAGTGAAGAGAACAGGGCGGATACG.

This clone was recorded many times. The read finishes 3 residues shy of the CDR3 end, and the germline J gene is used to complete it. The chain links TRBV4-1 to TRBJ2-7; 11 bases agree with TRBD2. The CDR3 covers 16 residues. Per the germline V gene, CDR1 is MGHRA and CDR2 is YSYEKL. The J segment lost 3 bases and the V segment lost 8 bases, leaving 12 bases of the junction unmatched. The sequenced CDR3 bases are TGCGCCAGCGGGACGCTGGGGACTAGCGGAAGCTACGAG. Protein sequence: CASGTLGTSGSYE. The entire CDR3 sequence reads CASGTLGTSGSYEQYF.